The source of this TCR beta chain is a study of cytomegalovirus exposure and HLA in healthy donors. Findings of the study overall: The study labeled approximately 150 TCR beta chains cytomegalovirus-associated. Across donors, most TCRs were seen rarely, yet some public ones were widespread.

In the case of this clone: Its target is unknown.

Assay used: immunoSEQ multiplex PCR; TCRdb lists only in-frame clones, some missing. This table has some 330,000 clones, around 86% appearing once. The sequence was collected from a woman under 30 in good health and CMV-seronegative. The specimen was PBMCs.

This CDR3 is CASSLKSPLTRNEQYF. CDR3 in DNA: TGTGCCAGCAGCTTAAAATCCCCCTTGACTAGGAACGAGCAGTACTTC. The rearrangement joins TRBV7-3 to TRBJ2-7; D is perhaps TRBD2 (6 bases). V was pared by 1 base and J by 5 bases, with 18 bases between. This CDR3 region has 16 residues. Germline lookup yields CDR1 SGHTA and CDR2 FQGTGA.